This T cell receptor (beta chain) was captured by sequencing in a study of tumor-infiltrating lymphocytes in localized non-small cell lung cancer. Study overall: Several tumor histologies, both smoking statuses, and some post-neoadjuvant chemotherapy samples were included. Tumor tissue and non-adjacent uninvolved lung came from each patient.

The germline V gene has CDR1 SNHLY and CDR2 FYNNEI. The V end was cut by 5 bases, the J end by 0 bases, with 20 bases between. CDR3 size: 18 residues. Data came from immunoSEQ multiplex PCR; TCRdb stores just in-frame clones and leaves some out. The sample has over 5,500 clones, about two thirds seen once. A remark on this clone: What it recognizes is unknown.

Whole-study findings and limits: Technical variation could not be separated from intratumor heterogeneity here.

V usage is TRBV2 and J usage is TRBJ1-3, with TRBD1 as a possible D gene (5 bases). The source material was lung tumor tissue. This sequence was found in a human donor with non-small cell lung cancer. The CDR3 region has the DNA TGTGCCAGCAGTCCGGGACCAGCCACCGCCTTCTCTGGAAACACCATATATTTT. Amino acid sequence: CASSPGPATAFSGNTIYF.